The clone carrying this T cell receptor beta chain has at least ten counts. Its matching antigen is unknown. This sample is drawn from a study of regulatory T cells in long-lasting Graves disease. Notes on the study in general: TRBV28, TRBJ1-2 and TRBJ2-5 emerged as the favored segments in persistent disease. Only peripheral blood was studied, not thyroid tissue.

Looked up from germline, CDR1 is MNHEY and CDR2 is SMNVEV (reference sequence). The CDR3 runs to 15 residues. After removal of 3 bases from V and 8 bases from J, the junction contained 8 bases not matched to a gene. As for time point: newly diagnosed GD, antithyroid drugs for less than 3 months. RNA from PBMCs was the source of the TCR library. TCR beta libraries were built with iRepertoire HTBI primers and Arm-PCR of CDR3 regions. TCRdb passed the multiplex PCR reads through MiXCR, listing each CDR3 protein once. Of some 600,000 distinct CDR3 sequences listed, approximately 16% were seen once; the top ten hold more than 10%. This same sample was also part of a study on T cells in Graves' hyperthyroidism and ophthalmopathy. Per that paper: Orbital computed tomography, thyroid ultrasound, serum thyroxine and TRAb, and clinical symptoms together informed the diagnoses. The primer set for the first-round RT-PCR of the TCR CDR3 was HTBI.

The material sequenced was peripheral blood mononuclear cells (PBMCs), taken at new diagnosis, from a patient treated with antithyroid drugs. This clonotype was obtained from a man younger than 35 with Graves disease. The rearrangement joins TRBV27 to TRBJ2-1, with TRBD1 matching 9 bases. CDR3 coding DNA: TGTGCCAGCAGTTTCGCCGGGACAGGGTATGATGAGCAGTTCTTC. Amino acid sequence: CASSFAGTGYDEQFF.